This entry describes one TCR beta chain. One junction end disagrees with the germline gene, perhaps due to a read error. These data belong to a study of identical twins. The CDR3 has 15 residues. Germline V gene sequence: CDR1 DFQATT, CDR2 SNEGSKA (reference sequence). TCRdb used MiXCR to reprocess the 5' RACE reads, holding one entry per CDR3 protein. The sample consists of roughly 630,000 distinct CDR3 sequences, 7% to 7.5% of them appearing once. The same data also contributed to another study, on yellow fever vaccine responses in identical twins.

The J gene is TRBJ2-1, the V gene TRBV20-1; D possibly corresponds to TRBD2 (6 bases). The sequencing sample was made of PBMCs. The source is a woman between 18 and 29 years old in good health. Here the CDR3 DNA reads TGCAGTGCCAGAGGAGGGCTAGCGAATTACAATGAGCAGTTCTTC. It translates to CSARGGLANYNEQFF.